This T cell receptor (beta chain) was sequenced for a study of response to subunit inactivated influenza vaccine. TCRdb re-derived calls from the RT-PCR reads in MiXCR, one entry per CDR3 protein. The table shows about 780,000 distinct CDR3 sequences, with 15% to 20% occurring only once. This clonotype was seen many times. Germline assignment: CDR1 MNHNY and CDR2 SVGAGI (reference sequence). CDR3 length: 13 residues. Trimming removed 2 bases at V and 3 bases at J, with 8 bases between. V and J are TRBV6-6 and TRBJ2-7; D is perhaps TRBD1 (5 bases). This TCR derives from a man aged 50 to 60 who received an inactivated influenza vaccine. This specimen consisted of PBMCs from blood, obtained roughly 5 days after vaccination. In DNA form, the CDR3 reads TGTGCCAGCAGTTACGACAGTCTCTACGAGCAGTACTTC. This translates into CASSYDSLYEQYF.